This is a list of T cell receptor beta chains from one sample in a study of shared clonotypes between healthy human individuals. Method: immunoSEQ multiplex PCR; TCRdb's copy keeps in-frame clones and lacks some. Of 2 million to 2.5 million clones in the sample, 80% to 95% are singletons; the top ten hold about 0.39%. The sequenced material came from naive CD4+ T cells from PBMCs. The origin of the receptors is a man aged 18 to 29 in good health. Some clones in this sample may be carry-over from other donors' samples. Both conserved end residues are part of each CDR3. The D gene is left open where the match is weak. The size of a clone is reported for some rows only, either as once, few or many, or as a class for expanded clones.

>14|TRBJ2-3|-|-|TRBV2
CASTQGGGGDTQYF
TGTGCCAGCACCCAAGGAGGGGGCGGAGATACGCAGTATTTT
>15|TRBJ2-1|TRBD2|once|TRBV18
CASSPREGTYNEQFF
TGTGCCAGCTCACCCCGGGAGGGAACCTACAATGAGCAGTTCTTC
>16|TRBJ2-1|TRBD2|-|TRBV9
CASSVARLAGVHEQFF
TGTGCCAGCAGCGTAGCTCGGCTAGCGGGAGTCCATGAGCAGTTCTTC
>11|TRBJ2-7|-|-|TRBV2
CASKSSGEQYF
TGTGCCAGCAAATCATCAGGCGAGCAGTACTTC
>15|TRBJ1-2|TRBD1|-|TRBV10-3
CATRLGPDRAHGYTF
TGTGCCACACGACTGGGCCCGGACAGGGCCCATGGCTACACCTTC
>16|TRBJ2-3|TRBD1|-|TRBV11-2
CASSLQGQTSTDTQYF
TGTGCCAGCAGCCTACAGGGGCAGACTAGCACAGATACGCAGTATTTT
>15|TRBJ2-1|-|-|TRBV4-1
CASSQDGGSYNEQFF
TGCGCCAGCAGCCAAGATGGGGGGTCCTACAATGAGCAGTTCTTC
>15|TRBJ1-5|-|once|TRBV23-1
CASSQSRGFNQPQHF
TGCGCCAGCAGTCAATCGAGAGGTTTCAATCAGCCCCAGCATTTT
>13|TRBJ1-1|-|-|TRBV7-3
CASSTQGDTEAFF
TGTGCCAGCAGCACACAGGGAGACACTGAAGCTTTCTTT
>13|TRBJ1-1|-|-|TRBV7-2
CATSQGLDTEAFF
TGTGCCACCTCGCAGGGGCTGGACACTGAAGCTTTCTTT
>14|TRBJ2-3|TRBD2|-|TRBV28
CASSLAGVGDTQYF
TGTGCCAGCAGTCTAGCGGGAGTGGGAGATACGCAGTATTTT
>17|TRBJ2-7|-|-|TRBV11-2
CASSLVLDMEASYEQYF
TGTGCCAGCAGCTTAGTTCTGGATATGGAGGCCTCCTACGAGCAGTACTTC
>15|TRBJ1-5|-|-|TRBV19
CASSITSQAPWPQHF
TGTGCCAGTAGTATTACCAGCCAGGCCCCATGGCCCCAGCATTTT
>11|TRBJ2-7|TRBD1|-|TRBV29-1
CSAGQGYEQYF
TGCAGCGCCGGACAGGGCTACGAGCAGTACTTC
>14|TRBJ1-1|-|-|TRBV27
CASSFAGAYTEAFF
TGTGCCAGCAGTTTTGCGGGGGCTTACACTGAAGCTTTCTTT
>16|TRBJ1-4|-|-|TRBV25-1
CASSESPGRANEKLFF
TGTGCCAGCAGTGAATCTCCAGGGCGGGCTAATGAAAAACTGTTTTTT
>13|TRBJ1-1|-|few|TRBV2
CASCGSMNTEAFF
TGTGCCAGCTGTGGCAGCATGAACACTGAAGCTTTCTTT
>16|TRBJ1-1|TRBD1|once|TRBV14
CASSRGQGALNTEAFF
TGTGCCAGCAGCCGGGGACAGGGGGCCCTGAACACTGAAGCTTTCTTT
>13|TRBJ1-5|TRBD1|-|TRBV27
CASSATGFQPQHF
TGTGCCAGCAGCGCGACAGGGTTTCAGCCCCAGCATTTT
>18|TRBJ2-2|TRBD2|-|TRBV7-2
CASSLIGLAGVVAGELFF
TGTGCCAGCAGCTTAATTGGGCTAGCGGGAGTGGTAGCCGGGGAGCTGTTTTTT